Detailed here is one TCR beta chain. The data were taken from a study of blood T cell repertoires in COVID-19. Across the study: Samples came from the United States, Italy and Spain, spanning acute and convalescent COVID-19.

The protocol was immunoSEQ multiplex PCR, while the TCRdb copy is restricted to in-frame clones and leaves out a portion. The sample carries roughly 64,000 clones, more than 75% recorded once. The germline CDR1 and CDR2 sequences are SGHDN and FVKESK. The CDR3 is 13 residues long. V lost 4 bases and J lost 8, with 14 bases in between. The chain carries TRBV14 and TRBJ1-1, with D uncertain. The sequence was obtained from a human donor in a cohort sampled during active COVID-19. The sample comprised peripheral blood. This CDR3 reads CASSLRPGSEAFF. The CDR3 nucleotides read TGTGCCAGCAGCCTTCGGCCGGGTTCAGAAGCTTTCTTT. Combining the CDR3 with reference TRBV14 and TRBJ1-1 gives the whole variable domain EAGVTQFPSHSVIEKGQTVTLRCDPISGHDNLYWYRRVMGKEIKFLLHFVKESKQDESGMPNNRFLAERTGGTYSTLKVQPAELEDSGVYFCASSLRPGSEAFFGQGTRLTVV.